One sample yielded the 8 T cell receptor beta chains listed below, sequenced in a study of cytomegalovirus exposure and HLA in healthy donors. The PCR used 60 Vbeta and 13 Jbeta primers. TCRdb's table, derived via immunoSEQ multiplex PCR, lists solely in-frame clones and lacks some. Here the sample spans under 150,000 clones, roughly 69% being singletons. Sequenced material: PBMCs. The receptors were gathered from a human donor in good health.

The rearrangement uses TRBV27 and TRBJ1-6; 11 bases are shared with TRBD1. V dropped 4 bases and J dropped 7; count of bases not matched to a gene: 15. From germline, CDR1 is MNHEY and CDR2 SMNVEV (reference sequence). The CDR3 has 19 amino acids. This chain's CDR3 is CASSSQIPGQGEWNSPLHF. CDR3 DNA sequence: TGTGCCAGCAGTTCCCAGATACCGGGACAGGGGGAGTGGAATTCACCCCTCCACTTT.

This chain uses TRBV5-1 with TRBJ2-1; 9 positions agree with TRBD2. Germline assignment: CDR1 SGHRS and CDR2 YFSETQ. The CDR3 consists of 15 residues. Trimming at V came to 4 bases and at J to 8 bases, leaving 10 bases not matched to a gene. This CDR3 reads CASSPLGTSLHEQFF. The CDR3 DNA sequence: TGCGCCAGCAGCCCTCTCGGGACTAGCCTGCATGAGCAGTTCTTC. The full variable domain, completed using reference TRBV5-1 and TRBJ2-1, is KAGVTQTPRYLIKTRGQQVTLSCSPISGHRSVSWYQQTPGQGLQFLFEYFSETQRNKGNFPGRFSGRQFSNSRSEMNVSTLELGDSALYLCASSPLGTSLHEQFFGPGTRLTVL.

The V gene is TRBV29-1, the J gene TRBJ2-5; maybe TRBD2 (7 bases). Germline CDR1 SQVTM, CDR2 ANQGSEA. This CDR3 is built from 15 residues. V gave up 4 bases and J gave up 4 bases, with 19 bases separating them. CDR3 sequence reads: CSVARGGGRGETQYF. The DNA for the CDR3 is TGCAGCGTTGCAAGGGGCGGGGGCCGTGGAGAGACCCAGTACTTC.

This clone has just one count. The genes are TRBV2 and TRBJ2-7; the D is unclear. The CDR3 is made up of 17 amino acids. Germline assignment: CDR1 SNHLY and CDR2 FYNNEI. V was clipped by 3 bases and J by 1 base, with 19 bases between them. The CDR3 is CASSEAGVASHSYEQYF. Written as DNA, the CDR3 is TGTGCCAGCAGTGAGGCCGGAGTCGCGTCCCATTCCTACGAGCAGTACTTC. Complete variable domain (other parts from reference TRBV2 and TRBJ2-7): EPEVTQTPSHQVTQMGQEVILRCVPISNHLYFYWYRQILGQKVEFLVSFYNNEISEKSEIFDDQFSVERPDGSNFTLKIRSTKLEDSAMYFCASSEAGVASHSYEQYFGPGTRLTVT.

The chain carries TRBV6-5 and TRBJ2-2; maybe TRBD1 (6 bases). Germline V gene lookup returns CDR1 MNHEY and CDR2 SVGAGI. The CDR3 spans 14 residues. V lost 6 bases to trimming and J lost 6 bases, with 14 bases between them. The CDR3 here is CASSFHGQSGELFF. The CDR3 region has the DNA TGTGCCAGCAGCTTCCACGGACAGTCCGGGGAGCTGTTTTTT.

The chain joins TRBV27 to TRBJ2-1; 9 nucleotides line up with TRBD2. V gave up 6 bases and J gave up 6 bases; unmatched junction bases: 6. The CDR3 is 14 residues long. The germline gives CDR1 MNHEY, CDR2 SMNVEV (reference sequence). The CDR3 sequence: CASRAGGSLNEQFF. The CDR3 coding sequence is TGTGCCAGCAGAGCGGGAGGTTCCCTCAATGAGCAGTTCTTC.

This clone showed up just a few times. The genes are TRBV30 and TRBJ1-6; D perhaps matches TRBD1 (5 bases). The length of the CDR3 is 13 residues. V lost 4 bases and J lost 9, with 13 bases in between. CDR1 and CDR2 from the germline V gene are GTSNPN and SVGIG (reference sequence). As DNA, the CDR3 is TGTGCCTGGACTCAGGGATGGGTTTCACCCCTCCACTTT. Amino acids: CAWTQGWVSPLHF.

In this sample, this clone turned up a few times. The rearrangement links TRBV27 to TRBJ2-3; 13 positions agree with TRBD2. Per germline, CDR1 MNHEY and CDR2 SMNVEV (reference sequence). Trimming cost V 6 bases and J 5 bases; bases outside gene matches: 2. The CDR3 totals 14 residues. CDR3 nucleotides: TGTGCCAGCAGACTAGCGGGAGGGAGAGATACGCAGTATTTT. Translated, it gives CASRLAGGRDTQYF.